The 20 T cell receptor beta chains below were found in one sample sequenced in a study of T cells in Graves' hyperthyroidism and ophthalmopathy. TCR beta CDR3 region amplification was performed from RNA transcripts. The HTBI primer set served for first-round RT-PCR of the TCR CDR3. From the multiplex PCR reads, TCRdb called clonotypes with MiXCR, one entry per CDR3 protein. Of about 270,000 distinct CDR3 sequences listed, roughly 22% are singletons. Input material: blood. These receptor sequences come from a man younger than 40 with Graves' ophthalmopathy.

This clonotype has only a few counts. This rearrangement joins TRBV10-3 to TRBJ2-1, with TRBD2 identical over 12 bases. The germline V gene has CDR1 ENHRY and CDR2 SYGVKD. V dropped 2 bases and J dropped 7; count of bases not matched to a gene: 12. The CDR3 length is 18 residues. The CDR3 nucleotides are TGTGCCATCAGTGAGCGGCTAGCGGGAGGGGAAATACAGAATGAGCAGTTCTTC. Encoded protein: CAISERLAGGEIQNEQFF.

This clonotype was found many times. The genes are TRBV12-3 or TRBV12-4 and TRBJ1-1; D remains unclear. V gave up 3 bases and J gave up 0 bases, with 2 bases separating them. The CDR3 consists of 12 residues. The CDR3 region is CASSFMNTEAFF. DNA for the CDR3: TGTGCCAGCAGTTTTATGAACACTGAAGCTTTCTTT.

This clonotype turned up a few times. The chain links TRBV11-2 to TRBJ2-6; possibly TRBD1 for D (5 bases). V lost 7 bases and J 3 bases, leaving 16 bases between the germline ends. Germline CDR1 and CDR2: SGHAT and FQNNGV. This CDR3 has 16 amino acids. The CDR3 sequence: CASMQDRAYGANVLTF. CDR3 DNA: TGTGCCAGCATGCAAGACAGAGCCTATGGGGCCAACGTCCTGACTTTC. Full variable domain (remainder filled in from reference TRBV11-2 and TRBJ2-6): EAGVAQSPRYKIIEKRQSVAFWCNPISGHATLYWYQQILGQGPKLLIQFQNNGVVDDSQLPKDRFSAERLKGVDSTLKIQPAKLEDSAVYLCASMQDRAYGANVLTFGAGSRLTVL.

The chain carries TRBV29-1 and TRBJ1-1, with TRBD1 as a possible D gene (5 bases). From germline, CDR1 is SQVTM and CDR2 ANQGSEA. With 4 bases removed from V and 10 bases from J, the gap between germline ends came to 16 bases. The CDR3 extends over 12 amino acids. This chain's CDR3 is CSVVPDIGSAFF. The DNA of the CDR3 is TGCAGCGTTGTTCCGGACATCGGGTCAGCTTTCTTT.

The table lists this clonotype with a few counts. This chain joins TRBV12-3 or TRBV12-4 and TRBJ1-5; D not resolved. Deletions cut 1 base from V and 2 bases from J, with 9 bases between. The CDR3 is made up of 15 amino acids. This CDR3 reads CASSLGVDGNQPQHF. In DNA, the CDR3 is TGTGCCAGCAGTTTAGGTGTAGACGGCAATCAGCCCCAGCATTTT.

The chain carries TRBV6-1 and TRBJ1-3, with 7 bases matching TRBD1. The CDR3 is 15 amino acids. V lost 6 bases to trimming and J lost 6 bases; unmatched junction nucleotides: 11. CDR1 is MNHNS and CDR2 is SASEGT in the germline V gene. The CDR3 DNA reads as TGTGCCAGCAGCCCCACGGACAGGAGTATAAACACCATATATTTT. Translating it yields CASSPTDRSINTIYF.

The chain uses TRBV20-1 and TRBJ1-5; 7 bases agree with TRBD1. The germline V gene encodes CDR1 DFQATT and CDR2 SNEGSKA (reference sequence). J lost 3 bases, V lost 4 bases, and 6 bases had no gene match. This CDR3 has 14 residues. CDR3 nucleotide sequence: TGCAGTGCTATTAAACAGGGGAACAATCAGCCCCAGCATTTT. Its protein product is CSAIKQGNNQPQHF.

CDR3 coding DNA: TGTGCCACCAGTGATTTATCCGGAGGGGGCACCGGGGAGCTGTTTTTT. As protein: CATSDLSGGGTGELFF. The rearrangement uses TRBV24-1 and TRBJ2-2, with D perhaps matching TRBD1 or TRBD2 (6 bases each). The ends were cut back, 1 base at V and 4 bases at J, with 12 bases in the middle. Germline V gives CDR1 KGHDR, CDR2 SFDVKD. The CDR3 extends over 16 amino acids.

At least ten counts were recorded for this clonotype. J is TRBJ2-7 and V is TRBV10-3, with 11 nucleotides matching TRBD1. Germline values: CDR1 ENHRY, CDR2 SYGVKD. The trim removed 0 bases at V and 4 bases at J, leaving 5 bases unmatched. The CDR3 has 16 residues. The CDR3 DNA reads as TGTGCCATCAGTGAGTCCGCGGGACAGGGGGAATACGAGCAGTACTTC. Its protein product is CAISESAGQGEYEQYF.

This clonotype was seen at least ten times. The chain uses TRBV2 and TRBJ2-3; TRBD1 matches 11 bases. The CDR3 is 16 residues long. Germline CDR1 reads SNHLY; CDR2 reads FYNNEI. V lost 2 bases and J lost 6; bases outside the gene matches: 7. The CDR3: CASSEIRTGGLDTQYF. The CDR3 coding sequence is TGTGCCAGCAGTGAAATTAGGACAGGGGGCTTGGATACGCAGTATTTT.

In its sample, this clonotype was seen many times. The rearrangement links TRBV28 to TRBJ2-7; 8 nucleotides match TRBD1. V shed 5 bases, J shed 2 bases, and the junction held 11 bases outside the gene matches. CDR3 length: 16 residues. The germline CDR1 and CDR2 sequences are MDHEN and SYDVKM. The DNA for the CDR3 is TGTGCCAGCAGTCTACGACAGGGGCCGGTACCCTACGAGCAGTACTTC. This translates into CASSLRQGPVPYEQYF.

This clonotype was recorded many times. The genes are TRBV18 and TRBJ1-1; unclear D gene. V lost 2 bases and J 4 bases, leaving 8 bases between the germline ends. In germline, CDR1 is KGHSH, CDR2 LQKENI. The CDR3 is 13 residues long. DNA of the CDR3: TGTGCCAGCTCACCAAGATTCGGCACTGAAGCTTTCTTT. This sequence encodes CASSPRFGTEAFF.

The table lists this clonotype with many counts. The chain combines TRBV24-1 with TRBJ1-1, with D uncertain. Trimming took 7 bases from V and 2 from J, leaving 13 bases between them. From germline, CDR1 is KGHDR and CDR2 SFDVKD. The CDR3 is 14 amino acids. The DNA for the CDR3 is TGTGCCACCAGCACTGGCAGCCTTAACACTGAAGCTTTCTTT. Translating it yields CATSTGSLNTEAFF.

The chain carries TRBV28 and TRBJ2-7; D ambiguous. The CDR3 sequence is 11 residues long. Trimming took off 4 bases at V and 8 bases at J, with 9 bases between the two ends. Per the germline V gene, CDR1 is MDHEN and CDR2 is SYDVKM. The DNA of the CDR3 is TGTGCCAGCAGTTATCTAAGTAAGCAGTACTTC. This gives the protein CASSYLSKQYF.

The chain employs TRBV4-1 and TRBJ1-4; D is undetermined. Per germline, CDR1 MGHRA and CDR2 YSYEKL. The germline V and J ends were trimmed by 4 bases and 4 bases, with 7 bases remaining between them. The length of the CDR3 is 13 residues. CDR3 sequence reads: CASSPRDNEKLFF. The CDR3 coding sequence is TGCGCCAGCAGCCCACGAGATAATGAAAAACTGTTTTTT.

In its sample, this clonotype was seen many times. The gene calls are TRBV12-3 or TRBV12-4 and TRBJ2-7; 11 bases align to TRBD2. J was trimmed by 7 bases and V by 6 bases; bases with no gene match: 8. There are 14 residues in the CDR3. The CDR3 reads CASREGLAGGEQYF. CDR3 DNA sequence: TGTGCCAGCAGGGAAGGACTAGCGGGTGGTGAGCAGTACTTC.

The rearrangement uses TRBV14 and TRBJ2-7, with D perhaps matching TRBD1 (6 bases). Germline V gene lookup returns CDR1 SGHDN and CDR2 FVKESK. V lost 0 bases and J lost 2, with 17 bases in between. This CDR3 is 17 amino acids long. CDR3 region: CASSQDILGQETYEQYF. DNA of the CDR3: TGTGCCAGCAGCCAAGACATTTTGGGACAAGAAACCTACGAGCAGTACTTC.

V usage is TRBV20-1 and J usage is TRBJ2-2; D possibly corresponds to TRBD2 (7 bases). Germline V gives CDR1 DFQATT, CDR2 SNEGSKA (reference sequence). CDR3 length: 14 residues. The V gene lost 6 bases and the J gene lost 3 bases, with 14 bases spanning the gap. The CDR3 DNA reads as TGCAGTGCGAAACCGGGGGGCTACACCGGGGAGCTGTTTTTT. Translated, it gives CSAKPGGYTGELFF.

The chain is built from TRBV11-2 and TRBJ1-6, with no clear D. The length of the CDR3 is 13 residues. Trimming took off 3 bases at V and 9 bases at J, with 9 bases between the two ends. CDR1 SGHAT and CDR2 FQNNGV come from the germline V gene. This CDR3 reads CASSFGSSSPLHF. The CDR3 DNA is TGTGCCAGCAGCTTTGGGTCTAGTTCACCCCTCCACTTT.

This rearrangement joins TRBV3-1 to TRBJ1-5, with D hard to call. This CDR3 spans 16 amino acids. Germline values: CDR1 LGHDT, CDR2 YNNKEL (reference sequence). Trimming removed 1 base from V and 7 bases from J, with 17 bases in between. CDR3 amino acids: CASSQGSGLLQQPQHF. CDR3 DNA sequence: TGTGCCAGCAGCCAAGGATCAGGTTTGCTGCAACAGCCCCAGCATTTT.